One and the same sample provided the 32 T cell receptor beta chains below, sequenced in a study of T cells in Graves' hyperthyroidism and ophthalmopathy. RNA transcripts were the template for amplifying TCR beta CDR3 regions. HTBI primers were employed in a first-round RT-PCR of the TCR CDR3. TCRdb passed the multiplex PCR reads through MiXCR, listing each CDR3 protein once. The sample has almost 600,000 distinct CDR3 sequences, approximately 15% seen once. The material sequenced was blood. These receptors were obtained from a woman aged 30 to 39 with Graves' hyperthyroidism that later progressed to Graves' ophthalmopathy.

Points on this clonotype: Compared with germline, one end of the junction differs, possibly owing to a read error. The chain is built from TRBV12-3 or TRBV12-4 and TRBJ1-1, with D perhaps matching TRBD1 (5 bases). The CDR3 has 19 amino acids. The CDR3 sequence is CASSFTRRGGLRMNTEAFF. The DNA for the CDR3 is TGTGCCAGCAGTTTCACAAGGAGGGGAGGTTTACGAATGAACACCGAAGCTTTCTTT.

Concerning this clonotype: This may be a read error, as it is one base from a much larger clone. V and J are TRBV14 and TRBJ2-1; 7 positions agree with TRBD1. Germline loops: CDR1 SGHDN, CDR2 FVKESK. The CDR3 extends over 13 amino acids. As DNA, the CDR3 is TGTGCCAGCGGCCACTGGGACAGTAATGAGCAGTTCTTC. Amino acid sequence: CASGHWDSNEQFF.

This clonotype has at least ten counts. This chain connects TRBV7-8 to TRBJ2-2, with D perhaps TRBD2 (6 bases). This CDR3 has 16 residues. Germline V CDR1 and CDR2: SGHVS, FQNEAQ. V lost 5 bases to trimming and J lost 5 bases, with 18 bases between them. CDR3 coding DNA: TGTGCCAGCAGCCCACGCCCTAGCGAGGCTACCGGGGAGCTGTTTTTT. Its translation: CASSPRPSEATGELFF.

A few counts support this clonotype. A much larger clonotype is one base distant, so this may be a read error. CDR3 bases: TGTGCCAGCTTAGCGGGAGGTAAAATCAATGAGCAGTACTTC. Protein sequence: CASLAGGKINEQYF. J is TRBJ2-7 and V is TRBV12-3 or TRBV12-4, with 10 bases aligning to TRBD2. The CDR3 totals 14 residues. The trim removed 8 bases at V and 7 bases at J, leaving 11 bases unmatched.

This clonotype has ten or more counts. The chain employs TRBV7-2 and TRBJ2-3; D not certain. V lost 5 bases and J lost 2, with 11 bases in between. Germline CDR1 SGHTA, CDR2 FQGNSA. The CDR3 is 14 amino acids. In nucleotides, the CDR3 is TGTGCCAGCAGCCCCAGAGGTACCACAGATACGCAGTATTTT. Protein sequence: CASSPRGTTDTQYF.

This clonotype was detected many times. This chain connects TRBV6-1 to TRBJ1-2, with TRBD1 identical over 7 bases. J gave up 3 bases and V 5 bases, and 12 bases lay outside the gene matches. The CDR3 covers 16 residues. The germline CDR1 and CDR2 sequences are MNHNS and SASEGT. CDR3 DNA: TGTGCCAGCAGTAAGGGACAGCCGGGAGTTGACTATGGCTACACCTTC. Amino acids: CASSKGQPGVDYGYTF.

This clonotype was seen ten or more times. The rearrangement links TRBV28 to TRBJ1-2; D is undetermined. CDR3 length: 13 residues. Germline V gene sequence: CDR1 MDHEN, CDR2 SYDVKM. Trimming pared 2 bases from V and 8 bases from J, leaving 12 bases between. CDR3 in amino acids: CASSLNYGGGYTF. The CDR3 region has the DNA TGTGCCAGCAGTTTAAACTATGGCGGCGGCTACACCTTC.

J is TRBJ2-2 and V is TRBV11-3; D is unclear. Germline assignment: CDR1 SGHNT and CDR2 YENEEA. The CDR3 sequence is 13 residues long. The V and J ends lost 5 bases and 9 bases respectively, with 13 bases between them. In DNA form, the CDR3 reads TGTGCCAGCAGCGTACCTTGGAGAAGGGAGCTGTTTTTT. Protein sequence: CASSVPWRRELFF.

This clonotype was detected many times. V usage is TRBV28 and J usage is TRBJ2-1; 9 nucleotides line up with TRBD1. The CDR3 length is 14 residues. The junction had 8 bases not matched to a gene; V was cut back by 9 bases and J by 5 bases. CDR1 and CDR2 (germline): MDHEN, SYDVKM. This CDR3 is CASRPGQGNNEQFF. Written as DNA, the CDR3 is TGTGCCAGTCGACCGGGACAGGGAAACAATGAGCAGTTCTTC.

The sample holds many counts of this clonotype. V is TRBV5-1 and J is TRBJ1-1; D gene uncertain. This CDR3 has 16 residues. V lost 3 bases to trimming and J lost 1 base, with 16 bases between them. Germline loops: CDR1 SGHRS, CDR2 YFSETQ. CDR3 DNA sequence: TGCGCCAGCAGCTCAGGAAGCACGGGTTGGAACACTGAAGCTTTCTTT. Protein: CASSSGSTGWNTEAFF.

Many counts were recorded for this clonotype. The genes are TRBV4-3 and TRBJ1-1; D is uncertain. Germline loops: CDR1 LGHNA, CDR2 YSLEER. Trimming took off 4 bases at V and 3 bases at J, with 15 bases between the two ends. The CDR3 spans 15 residues. Here the CDR3 reads CASSPRGGWDTEAFF. CDR3 nucleotide sequence: TGCGCCAGCAGCCCTCGAGGAGGATGGGACACTGAAGCTTTCTTT.

This clonotype was recorded at least ten times. The chain recombines TRBV11-3 with TRBJ1-1, with D maybe TRBD1 (6 bases). The CDR3 runs 14 residues. Germline V lookup: CDR1 SGHNT, CDR2 YENEEA. Trimming removed 7 bases from V and 1 base from J, with 13 bases in between. CDR3 sequence reads: CASTPGGGNTEAFF. CDR3 nucleotide sequence: TGTGCCAGCACCCCGGGAGGGGGGAACACTGAAGCTTTCTTT.

The table lists this clonotype with many counts. The V gene is TRBV12-3 or TRBV12-4, the J gene TRBJ1-1, with D possibly matching TRBD1 (5 bases). V was shortened by 1 base and J by 3 bases, with 9 bases between the two germline ends. CDR3 size: 14 residues. The CDR3 is CASSLGGADTEAFF. The CDR3 region has the DNA TGTGCCAGCAGTTTAGGAGGGGCGGACACTGAAGCTTTCTTT.

The chain employs TRBV5-5 and TRBJ2-1, with 7 positions matching TRBD2. The CDR3 covers 13 residues. Germline V gene lookup returns CDR1 SGHKS and CDR2 YYEKEE (reference sequence). V was clipped by 3 bases and J by 4 bases; unmatched bases: 1. The CDR3 protein is CASSWDYYNEQFF. The CDR3 DNA sequence: TGTGCCAGCAGCTGGGACTATTACAATGAGCAGTTCTTC.

This chain connects TRBV4-1 to TRBJ2-7, with D unclear. The ends were cut back, 0 bases at V and 2 bases at J, with 11 bases in the middle. Germline-derived CDR1 and CDR2 are MGHRA and YSYEKL. This CDR3 is built from 15 residues. The CDR3 loop is CASSQDVRAPYEQYF. The CDR3 DNA reads TGCGCCAGCAGCCAAGATGTAAGGGCCCCCTACGAGCAGTACTTC.

This clonotype was picked up many times. J is TRBJ2-7 and V is TRBV20-1; possible D gene TRBD1, 6 bases. Germline loops: CDR1 DFQATT, CDR2 SNEGSKA (reference sequence). CDR3 length: 15 residues. The V and J ends lost 2 bases and 3 bases respectively, with 17 bases between them. In DNA, the CDR3 is TGCAGTGCTAGACTCCTAAACAGGGCCGTCTACGAGCAGTACTTC. Its protein product is CSARLLNRAVYEQYF.

This clonotype has more than one count but fewer than ten. This sequence joins TRBV4-2 and TRBJ2-7, with 13 positions matching TRBD2. The CDR3 sequence is 16 residues long. Trimming cost V 3 bases and J 6 bases; bases outside gene matches: 8. In germline, CDR1 is LGHNA, CDR2 YNFKEQ. CDR3 nucleotide sequence: TGTGCCAGCAGCCAGCCACTAGCGGGAGGGCCCGGCGAGCAGTACTTC. This codes for CASSQPLAGGPGEQYF.

The chain uses TRBV30 and TRBJ2-3; D unresolved. The CDR3 is 15 residues long. Germline CDR1 is GTSNPN and CDR2 is SVGIG (reference sequence). The ends were cut back, 2 bases at V and 4 bases at J, with 16 bases in the middle. The CDR3 sequence: CAWSRGVLEADTQYF. As DNA, the CDR3 is TGTGCCTGGAGTCGAGGAGTGCTCGAGGCAGATACGCAGTATTTT.

The V call is TRBV20-1, the J call TRBJ2-7, with TRBD1 as a possible D gene (6 bases). Per the germline V gene, CDR1 is DFQATT and CDR2 is SNEGSKA (reference sequence). V lost 5 bases to trimming and J lost 1 base, with 18 bases between them. This CDR3 comprises 15 residues. The CDR3 sequence is CSAGKSGQRSYEQYF. The DNA of the CDR3 is TGCAGTGCTGGCAAATCCGGACAGCGATCCTACGAGCAGTACTTC.

This clonotype was observed many times. CDR3 sequence (DNA): TGTGCCAGCAGTTTTTCTAGCCGCACAGATACGCAGTATTTT. It yields the protein CASSFSSRTDTQYF. The chain combines TRBV28 with TRBJ2-3, with D maybe TRBD2 (5 bases). Germline loops: CDR1 MDHEN, CDR2 SYDVKM. This CDR3 spans 14 amino acids. The germline V and J ends were trimmed by 3 bases and 1 base, with 8 bases remaining between them.

The CDR3: CASSQGGFTGGLNQPQHF. Here the CDR3 DNA reads TGCGCCAGCAGCCAAGGCGGATTCACAGGGGGCCTGAATCAGCCCCAGCATTTT. V usage is TRBV4-1 and J usage is TRBJ1-5; 9 nucleotides align to TRBD1. The CDR3 spans 18 residues. J was trimmed by 4 bases and V by 1 base; bases with no gene match: 11. Germline CDR1 reads MGHRA; CDR2 reads YSYEKL.

This clonotype was found once. The chain joins TRBV29-1 to TRBJ2-5; D is unclear. CDR3 length equals 13 residues. The germline V and J ends were trimmed by 4 bases and 5 bases, with 14 bases remaining between them. Looked up from germline, CDR1 is SQVTM and CDR2 is ANQGSEA. CDR3 in amino acids: CSVVEESAETQYF. CDR3 sequence (DNA): TGCAGCGTTGTCGAAGAGAGTGCGGAGACCCAGTACTTC.

The CDR3 loop is CASSLDQMGLNTEAFF. The CDR3 DNA follows: TGTGCCAGCAGCTTAGATCAGATGGGTTTGAACACTGAAGCTTTCTTT. This sequence joins TRBV7-9 and TRBJ1-1; no clear D gene. The germline gives CDR1 SEHNR, CDR2 FQNEAQ (reference sequence). The V end was cut by 1 base, the J end by 0 bases, with 12 bases between. This CDR3 region has 16 residues.

Many counts were recorded for this clonotype. This chain joins TRBV6-2 or TRBV6-3 and TRBJ2-7, with D perhaps matching TRBD1 (6 bases). The CDR3 runs to 13 residues. Germline assignment: CDR1 MNHEY and CDR2 SVGEGT. V lost 4 bases and J lost 7, with 14 bases in between. The CDR3 here is CASSFSSTGEQYF. In nucleotides, the CDR3 is TGTGCCAGCAGTTTTTCATCGACAGGAGAGCAGTACTTC.

This clonotype came up many times. The CDR3 coding sequence is TGCAGCGTCGCCGAGGGACTAGCGGGAAATGAGCAGTTCTTC. It translates to CSVAEGLAGNEQFF. The chain has TRBV29-1 and TRBJ2-1; 13 positions agree with TRBD2. CDR1 SQVTM and CDR2 ANQGSEA come from the germline V gene. Trimming removed 6 bases from V and 7 bases from J; junction bases left unmatched: 6. This CDR3 has 14 residues.

This clonotype was seen more than once but under ten times. The chain is built from TRBV3-1 and TRBJ2-1; D possibly corresponds to TRBD1 (7 bases). The ends were cut back, 3 bases at V and 5 bases at J, with 17 bases in the middle. The CDR3 contains 16 residues. Germline-derived CDR1 and CDR2 are LGHDT and YNNKEL (reference sequence). The CDR3 coding sequence is TGTGCCAGCAGCCAGAGCCAGGGGGGCTTCCACAATGAGCAGTTCTTC. Translation: CASSQSQGGFHNEQFF.

This clonotype has a count of ten or more. The rearrangement joins TRBV20-1 to TRBJ2-7, with 11 bases that match TRBD2. The V gene's germline CDR1 is DFQATT and CDR2 SNEGSKA (reference sequence). The CDR3 is made up of 14 amino acids. V dropped 3 bases and J dropped 3; count of bases not matched to a gene: 4. CDR3 residues: CSASGTSGVYEQYF. In nucleotides, the CDR3 is TGCAGTGCTAGTGGGACTAGCGGAGTCTACGAGCAGTACTTC.

With respect to this clonotype: Just one base apart from a much larger clone, this may be a read error. This chain connects TRBV6-5 to TRBJ2-3; the D is unclear. The germline V gene encodes CDR1 MNHEY and CDR2 SVGAGI. CDR3 length equals 13 residues. With 4 bases removed from V and 11 bases from J, the gap between germline ends came to 16 bases. The CDR3: CASSSPPVNRQYF. The CDR3 DNA follows: TGTGCCAGCAGTTCCCCGCCGGTAAATAGGCAGTATTTT.

This clonotype was counted many times. The chain has TRBV2 and TRBJ1-4; D possibly corresponds to TRBD1 (6 bases). The CDR3 extends over 14 amino acids. The germline V and J ends were trimmed by 3 bases and 7 bases, with 12 bases remaining between them. CDR1 SNHLY and CDR2 FYNNEI come from the germline V gene. CDR3 residues: CASSDGGPVEKLFF. The DNA for the CDR3 is TGTGCCAGCAGTGACGGGGGGCCCGTTGAAAAACTGTTTTTT.

The V and J genes are TRBV29-1 and TRBJ2-7, with D perhaps assigned TRBD1 or TRBD2 (5 bases each). The germline V and J ends were trimmed by 3 bases and 0 bases, with 15 bases remaining between them. The V gene's germline CDR1 is SQVTM and CDR2 ANQGSEA. The CDR3 is 15 amino acids. The CDR3 sequence is CSVETGTASSYEQYF. DNA of the CDR3: TGCAGCGTTGAGACCGGGACCGCCTCCTCCTACGAGCAGTACTTC.

This clonotype was counted ten times or more. The rearrangement uses TRBV30 and TRBJ1-4, with D unclear. Germline assignment: CDR1 GTSNPN and CDR2 SVGIG (reference sequence). V was pared by 2 bases and J by 7 bases, with 11 bases between. The CDR3 length is 13 residues. The DNA of the CDR3 is TGTGCCTGGAGTCACGGGAGCGGTGAAAAACTGTTTTTT. Residues: CAWSHGSGEKLFF.

The chain carries TRBV6-1 and TRBJ2-7, with 7 bases that match TRBD1. Germline V CDR1 and CDR2: MNHNS, SASEGT. V dropped 7 bases and J dropped 3; count of bases not matched to a gene: 3. This CDR3 comprises 12 residues. The CDR3 DNA reads TGTGCCAGCACCTGGGACAGCTACGAGCAGTACTTC. Its translation is CASTWDSYEQYF.